These T cell receptor beta chains were read from a single sample in a study of cytomegalovirus exposure and HLA in healthy donors. TCRdb's copy holds only in-frame clones and misses some; the assay was immunoSEQ multiplex PCR. The sample has 110,000 to 150,000 clones, around 72% seen once. The sequenced sample consisted of PBMCs. Receptor source: a woman aged 40 to 50 in good health and CMV-seronegative. Each CDR3 is given with its conserved first and last residue. A D gene is named only where the DNA matches it firmly. Size is omitted from some rows. Given values are once, few, many or a class for expanded clones.

v_call,j_call,clone_size,d_call,cdr3_length,cdr3_aa,cdr3_nt
TRBV5-1,TRBJ2-2,-,-,15,CASSLGSGETGELFF,TGCGCCAGCAGCTTGGGGTCAGGGGAGACCGGGGAGCTGTTTTTT
TRBV10-1,TRBJ1-2,-,-,13,CASSPDRSNGYTF,TGCGCCAGCAGTCCCGACAGGAGCAATGGCTACACCTTC
TRBV27,TRBJ2-1,-,-,12,CASSTGALEQFF,TGTGCCAGCAGTACAGGTGCCCTAGAGCAGTTCTTC
TRBV27,TRBJ1-1,-,TRBD1,16,CASTRGTDTLNTEAFF,TGTGCCAGCACCCGGGGGACAGATACCTTGAACACTGAAGCTTTCTTT
TRBV7-9,TRBJ1-2,-,-,16,CASSLAGGGQGRNYTF,TGTGCCAGCAGCTTAGCCGGGGGAGGGCAGGGCCGGAATTACACCTTC
TRBV27,TRBJ2-1,-,TRBD1,14,CASRLGTAYNEQFF,TGTGCCAGCCGTCTGGGGACAGCTTACAATGAGCAGTTCTTC
TRBV9,TRBJ1-2,-,-,15,CASSVDPNSNYGYTF,TGTGCCAGCAGCGTAGACCCAAACTCTAACTATGGCTACACCTTC
TRBV7-9,TRBJ2-5,-,TRBD1,12,CASSLRGQGKYF,TGTGCCAGCAGCTTACGAGGACAGGGGAAATACTTC
TRBV28,TRBJ2-3,-,TRBD2,17,CASSLWGTSLGTDTQYF,TGTGCCAGCAGTTTATGGGGGACTAGCCTCGGCACAGATACGCAGTATTTT
TRBV19,TRBJ1-5,once,-,15,CASSTQVYSNQPQHF,TGTGCCAGTAGCACCCAGGTTTATAGCAATCAGCCCCAGCATTTT
TRBV7-2,TRBJ2-1,-,TRBD2,15,CASSLSSGGRDEQFF,TGTGCCAGCAGCTTATCTAGCGGGGGTAGGGATGAGCAGTTCTTC
TRBV6-5,TRBJ1-3,few,-,15,CASRPWGEVGNTIYF,TGTGCCAGCAGGCCTTGGGGGGAGGTTGGAAACACCATATATTTT
TRBV18,TRBJ1-5,-,-,14,CASSSTWGDQPQHF,TGTGCCAGCTCATCCACGTGGGGCGATCAGCCCCAGCATTTT
TRBV4-1,TRBJ1-2,few,-,13,CASSQDLNYGYTF,TGCGCCAGCAGCCAAGACTTAAACTATGGCTACACCTTC
TRBV28,TRBJ2-3,-,TRBD1,15,CASSSGQGNTDTQYF,TGTGCCAGCAGTTCAGGACAGGGAAACACAGATACGCAGTATTTT
TRBV5-1,TRBJ1-1,-,-,13,CASSLRRGTEAFF,TGCGCCAGCAGCTTACGGCGAGGGACTGAAGCTTTCTTT
TRBV7-2,TRBJ2-5,once,TRBD1,14,CASSFQGAEETQYF,TGTGCCAGCAGCTTTCAGGGGGCGGAAGAGACCCAGTACTTC
TRBV4-1,TRBJ1-2,-,TRBD1,14,CASSQRQGPYGYTF,TGCGCCAGCAGCCAAAGACAGGGTCCCTATGGCTACACCTTC
TRBV19,TRBJ1-1,once,TRBD1,16,CASTSGTGLPYTEAFF,TGTGCCAGTACCTCCGGGACAGGGTTACCGTACACTGAAGCTTTCTTT
TRBV18,TRBJ1-3,-,TRBD1,16,CASSRQGIHSGNTIYF,TGTGCCAGCTCACGACAGGGTATTCACTCTGGAAACACCATATATTTT
TRBV2,TRBJ1-2,-,-,15,CASSDGRGSFYGYTF,TGTGCCAGCAGTGACGGCCGGGGTTCTTTCTATGGCTACACCTTC
TRBV2,TRBJ1-1,-,-,12,CASSVGHRAAFF,TGTGCCAGCAGTGTGGGACACCGGGCAGCTTTCTTT
TRBV7-2,TRBJ1-2,-,TRBD1,15,CASSVGQTINYGYTF,TGTGCCAGCAGCGTGGGACAGACAATCAACTATGGCTACACCTTC
TRBV7-8,TRBJ1-2,-,-,12,CASSSQSYGYTF,TGTGCCAGCAGCTCACAGAGTTATGGCTACACCTTC
TRBV7-9,TRBJ1-4,few,-,13,CASSFRGNEKLFF,TGTGCCAGCAGCTTTAGGGGGAATGAAAAACTGTTTTTT
TRBV6-6,TRBJ2-3,-,TRBD1,15,CASSYLGQGGDTQYF,TGTGCCAGCAGTTACCTCGGACAGGGGGGAGATACGCAGTATTTT
TRBV5-4,TRBJ2-3,-,TRBD1,13,CASSQQGADTQYF,TGTGCCAGCAGCCAACAGGGGGCCGATACGCAGTATTTT
TRBV5-1,TRBJ2-7,-,TRBD2,15,CASSALADLRVEQYF,TGCGCCAGCAGCGCACTAGCGGATCTTAGGGTGGAGCAGTACTTC
TRBV6-6,TRBJ1-6,once,-,13,CASRGGRDSPLHF,TGTGCCAGCAGGGGGGGGCGGGATTCACCCCTCCACTTT
TRBV6-1,TRBJ1-6,-,TRBD1,15,CASRSSDREHSPLHF,TGTGCCAGCAGATCATCGGACAGGGAACATTCACCCCTCCACTTT
TRBV7-2,TRBJ1-6,-,-,14,CASSLHSYNSPLHF,TGTGCCAGCAGCTTACACTCCTATAATTCACCCCTCCACTTT
TRBV2,TRBJ1-3,few,-,13,CASRRDSGNTIYF,TGTGCCAGCAGACGGGACTCTGGAAACACCATATATTTT
TRBV4-1,TRBJ2-5,-,-,15,CASSQDKAGVETQYF,TGCGCCAGCAGCCAAGATAAGGCCGGGGTGGAGACCCAGTACTTC
TRBV6-5,TRBJ1-6,-,TRBD1,15,CASSRDRGLNSPLHF,TGTGCCAGCAGTCGGGACAGGGGGCTAAATTCACCCCTCCACTTT
TRBV15,TRBJ1-2,-,TRBD1,13,CATSRGQTYGYTF,TGTGCCACCAGCAGGGGACAGACGTATGGCTACACCTTC
TRBV7-9,TRBJ1-6,-,TRBD1,14,CSSSWGQGRSPLHF,TGTTCCAGCAGCTGGGGACAGGGGAGATCACCCCTCCACTTT
TRBV18,TRBJ2-2,-,-,13,CASSPGGSGELFF,TGTGCCAGCTCACCTGGGGGCTCCGGGGAGCTGTTTTTT